Following are 12 T cell receptor beta chains from one sample sequenced in a study of T cells in Graves' hyperthyroidism and ophthalmopathy. RNA transcripts yielded amplified TCR beta CDR3 regions. TCR CDR3 regions were first amplified by RT-PCR with HTBI primers. TCRdb re-called the multiplex PCR reads through MiXCR, storing one row per CDR3 protein. The table lists nearly 600,000 distinct CDR3 sequences, approximately 15% of them singletons, with about 7% in the top ten. The sequencing sample was made of blood. The receptor source for this set is a woman in her late teens or twenties with Graves' ophthalmopathy.

The CDR3 loop reads CSAPVASLQETQYF. In nucleotides, the CDR3 is TGCAGTGCTCCTGTCGCTAGCCTCCAAGAGACCCAGTACTTC. The gene calls are TRBV20-1 and TRBJ2-5; possibly TRBD2 for D (5 bases). V dropped 5 bases and J dropped 1 base, with 14 bases sitting between them. The germline CDR1 and CDR2 sequences are DFQATT and SNEGSKA (reference sequence). The CDR3 consists of 14 residues.

This clonotype was observed at least ten times. The CDR3: CASSSQGGYGYTF. CDR3 in DNA: TGTGCCAGCAGTTCACAGGGGGGCTATGGCTACACCTTC. The chain employs TRBV27 and TRBJ1-2; 8 bases fit TRBD1. V was pared by 4 bases and J by 4 bases, with 2 bases of the junction left unmatched. This CDR3 region has 13 residues. In germline, CDR1 is MNHEY, CDR2 SMNVEV (reference sequence).

This clonotype has a count of ten or more. The CDR3 here is CATSDRTDTQYF. CDR3 in DNA: TGTGCCACCAGTGATCGCACAGATACGCAGTATTTT. V gene TRBV24-1 combines with J gene TRBJ2-3, with D hard to call. V lost 3 bases and J lost 1, with 1 base in between. The CDR3 contains 12 residues. Germline values: CDR1 KGHDR, CDR2 SFDVKD.

The chain combines TRBV19 with TRBJ1-1; 9 bases line up with TRBD1. CDR3 length: 13 residues. Trimming removed 7 bases from V and 5 bases from J; junction bases left unmatched: 5. Per the germline V gene, CDR1 is LNHDA and CDR2 is SQIVND (reference sequence). The CDR3 region has the DNA TGTGCCAGTATGCGACAGGGGGGAACTGAAGCTTTCTTT. Its protein is CASMRQGGTEAFF.

Ten or more counts support this clonotype. With a much larger clone just one base away, this may be a read error. The chain employs TRBV6-1 and TRBJ1-1, with D perhaps matching TRBD1 (5 bases). In germline, CDR1 is MNHNS, CDR2 SASEGT. The CDR3 consists of 12 residues. The V gene lost 6 bases and the J gene lost 4 bases, with 9 bases spanning the gap. CDR3 sequence: CASSKRGTEAFF. Written as DNA, the CDR3 is TGTGCCAGCAGCAAAAGGGGCACTGAAGCTTTCTTT.

This clonotype has at least ten counts. CDR3 DNA sequence: TGTGCCATCAGGCCGGGGGTAGCGGGAGGCTACGAGCAGTACTTC. This sequence encodes CAIRPGVAGGYEQYF. The chain links TRBV10-3 to TRBJ2-7; TRBD2 matches 10 bases. Germline CDR1 and CDR2: ENHRY and SYGVKD. The CDR3 length is 15 residues. With 6 bases clipped from V and 3 bases from J, the junction kept 8 bases outside the gene matches.

This clonotype was counted at least ten times. V usage is TRBV28 and J usage is TRBJ2-1; TRBD2 matches at 11 bases. The CDR3 totals 19 residues. CDR1 is MDHEN, CDR2 SYDVKM, per germline. V shed 7 bases and J 5 bases; nucleotides not matched to a gene: 19. CDR3 in DNA: TGTGCCAGCACCCTAGGGGGTAGCGGGAGGGCGCCGACCCACAATGAGCAGTTCTTC. As protein: CASTLGGSGRAPTHNEQFF.

The genes are TRBV9 and TRBJ1-2; D is ambiguous. The CDR3 totals 15 residues. Trimming stripped 0 bases from V and 7 bases from J, with 16 bases between. Looked up from germline, CDR1 is SGDLS and CDR2 is YYNGEE. The chain's CDR3 is CASSVATDMPGGYTF. The CDR3 region has the DNA TGTGCCAGCAGCGTAGCTACCGACATGCCTGGTGGCTACACCTTC.

This clonotype was picked up many times. The J gene is TRBJ2-3, the V gene TRBV7-2, with 9 bases identical to TRBD2. Trimming cost V 1 base and J 7 bases; bases outside gene matches: 12. There are 17 residues in the CDR3. The germline gives CDR1 SGHTA, CDR2 FQGNSA. CDR3 nucleotides: TGTGCCAGCAGCTTAGGAGTGGGACTAGCCCTTCGGCATACGCAGTATTTT. Protein sequence: CASSLGVGLALRHTQYF.

This clonotype occurred many times. The chain is built from TRBV12-3 or TRBV12-4 and TRBJ2-1; the D gene is possibly TRBD2 (6 bases). Trimming removed 1 base from V and 12 bases from J, with 10 bases in between. This CDR3 contains 12 residues. CDR3 coding DNA: TGTGCCAGCAGTTTAGGAGGGACTGGGCAGTTCTTC. This encodes CASSLGGTGQFF.

This clonotype was seen ten or more times. This rearrangement joins TRBV11-1 to TRBJ2-3; a weak D match, TRBD1 (6 bases). Germline V gives CDR1 SGHAT, CDR2 FQDESV (reference sequence). The CDR3 is made up of 15 amino acids. The V gene lost 5 bases and the J gene lost 1 base, with 13 bases spanning the gap. The CDR3 sequence is CASSLRGLGTDTQYF. CDR3 nucleotides: TGTGCCAGCAGCCTCAGGGGTCTCGGCACAGATACGCAGTATTTT.

This clonotype was picked up many times. The chain is built from TRBV11-2 and TRBJ1-2; unclear D gene. V was clipped by 4 bases and J by 4 bases, with 16 bases between them. Germline assignment: CDR1 SGHAT and CDR2 FQNNGV. This CDR3 has 15 residues. This CDR3 reads CASSSPETGIYGYTF. The CDR3 DNA reads TGTGCCAGCAGCTCACCGGAGACTGGGATCTATGGCTACACCTTC.